This TCR beta chain was captured by sequencing in a study of human T cells and chemical hapten exposure. Across the study: The cohort included alopecia areata under or over 50% scalp, totalis and universalis.

The library put unique molecular identifiers onto individual cDNA molecules. MiXCR, run by TCRdb on the RACE reads, gives a single entry per CDR3 protein. The sample yields roughly 51,000 distinct CDR3 sequences, more than 9% seen once. Indicated time point: pre-sensitization, week 0. Treatment meaning: therapeutic diphenylcyclopropenone sensitization with weekly scalp DPC. Points on this clonotype: No antigen is known for it.

Study-level points and caveats: It was expanded TCRs that formed significantly more large CDR3 similarity clusters than controls did. Following DPC sensitization, TCRs present above 1 in 1000 frequency showed no change.

CDR3 size: 13 residues. V lost 0 bases and J 3 bases, leaving 6 bases between the germline ends. CDR1 SGHDT and CDR2 YYEEEE come from the germline V gene. The starting material was whole blood, obtained in connection with sensitization to the hapten diphenylcyclopropenone (DPC). This clonotype was sampled from a man aged 35-49 years with alopecia areata. Some clones in this sample may be carry-over from other donors' samples. This chain uses TRBV5-6 with TRBJ1-1; TRBD1 is a possible D gene (6 bases). The CDR3 bases are TGTGCCAGCAGCTTGGACAGGGACACTGAAGCTTTCTTT. Protein: CASSLDRDTEAFF.